A selection of T cell receptor beta chains follows, all from one sample in a study of CD8+ T cells in alopecia areata. Only in-frame clones appear in the TCRdb table, and some are missing; sequencing was by immunoSEQ multiplex PCR. The table lists roughly 200,000 clones, around 58% of them singletons. This sample comprised CD8+ T cells sorted from blood, obtained at week 24, from a patient treated with tofacitinib. These receptors originate from a human donor with alopecia areata. CDR3s include the opening cysteine and the closing phenylalanine or tryptophan. A D gene is named only where the DNA matches it firmly. Clone size is shown for a subset of rows, as once, few, many or a class of expanded clone.

D gene: .
J gene: TRBJ1-4
clone size: .
V gene: TRBV7-9
CDR3 DNA: TGTGCCAGCACGAACGGAGGGGTTAGTGAAAAACTGTTTTTT
CDR3 protein: CASTNGGVSEKLFF

D gene: TRBD1
J gene: TRBJ2-7
clone size: few
V gene: TRBV20-1
CDR3 DNA: TGCAGTGCAACCACAGGGGTCGAGCAGTACTTC
CDR3 protein: CSATTGVEQYF

D gene: TRBD1
J gene: TRBJ1-5
clone size: .
V gene: TRBV13
CDR3 DNA: TGTGCCAGCAGCCAACAGGGGGCCGGTCAGCCCCAGCATTTT
CDR3 protein: CASSQQGAGQPQHF

D gene: .
J gene: TRBJ1-3
clone size: .
V gene: TRBV5-6
CDR3 DNA: TGTGCCAGCAGCCCAGGGGAGGTAAACACCATATATTTT
CDR3 protein: CASSPGEVNTIYF

D gene: .
J gene: TRBJ2-7
clone size: few
V gene: TRBV4-1
CDR3 DNA: TGCGCCAGCAGCCAAGTGGGCACCTACGAGCAGTACTTC
CDR3 protein: CASSQVGTYEQYF

D gene: TRBD2
J gene: TRBJ2-1
clone size: .
V gene: TRBV27
CDR3 DNA: TGTGCCAGTACCGAGCGGGGGCAGGGCAATGAGCAGTTCTTC
CDR3 protein: CASTERGQGNEQFF

D gene: .
J gene: TRBJ1-5
clone size: .
V gene: TRBV5-6
CDR3 DNA: TGTGCCAGCAGCTTGGCCTCAGGCGGAAGCCAGCCCCAGCATTTT
CDR3 protein: CASSLASGGSQPQHF

D gene: TRBD1
J gene: TRBJ2-1
clone size: .
V gene: TRBV5-6
CDR3 DNA: TGTGCCAGCAGCGCTCGATTCGGACAGGGAGCATACTACAATGAGCAGTTCTTC
CDR3 protein: CASSARFGQGAYYNEQFF

D gene: .
J gene: TRBJ2-6
clone size: .
V gene: TRBV2
CDR3 DNA: TGTGCCAGCAGTGAATGGGGGGCTGGGGCCAACGTCCTGACTTTC
CDR3 protein: CASSEWGAGANVLTF

D gene: .
J gene: TRBJ2-7
clone size: .
V gene: TRBV6-4
CDR3 DNA: TGTGCCAGCAGTGACTCCTCCGGAGAGCAGTACTTC
CDR3 protein: CASSDSSGEQYF

D gene: .
J gene: TRBJ2-5
clone size: few
V gene: TRBV4-1
CDR3 DNA: TGCGCCAGCAGCCAAGAAGGAGGGGAGACCCAGTACTTC
CDR3 protein: CASSQEGGETQYF

D gene: .
J gene: TRBJ2-2
clone size: few
V gene: TRBV13
CDR3 DNA: TGTGCCAGCAGCTCGAACACCGGGGAGCTGTTTTTT
CDR3 protein: CASSSNTGELFF

D gene: TRBD1
J gene: TRBJ1-5
clone size: few
V gene: TRBV12-5
CDR3 DNA: TGTGCTAGTGGCCAGGGACAGGGGAATCAGCCCCAGCATTTT
CDR3 protein: CASGQGQGNQPQHF

D gene: TRBD1
J gene: TRBJ1-2
clone size: .
V gene: TRBV5-1
CDR3 DNA: TGCGCCAGCAGCTTGGCCGACAGGGAGGCTAACTATGGCTACACCTTC
CDR3 protein: CASSLADREANYGYTF

D gene: .
J gene: TRBJ2-5
clone size: few
V gene: TRBV5-1
CDR3 DNA: TGCGCCAGCAGCTTGCTATTCGAGGAGAACCAGTACCAAGAGACCCAGTACTTC
CDR3 protein: CASSLLFEENQYQETQYF

D gene: .
J gene: TRBJ1-2
clone size: .
V gene: TRBV5-6
CDR3 DNA: TGTGCCAGCAGCGGACAGAACTATGGCTACACCTTC
CDR3 protein: CASSGQNYGYTF

D gene: .
J gene: TRBJ2-1
clone size: .
V gene: TRBV5-6
CDR3 DNA: TGTGCCAGCAGCTTTGGTGGCAATGAGCAGTTCTTC
CDR3 protein: CASSFGGNEQFF

D gene: TRBD2
J gene: TRBJ2-7
clone size: .
V gene: TRBV5-6
CDR3 DNA: TGTGCCAGCAGCTTCGGACTAGCGGGGGGGAGCTCCTACGAGCAGTACTTC
CDR3 protein: CASSFGLAGGSSYEQYF

D gene: .
J gene: TRBJ1-2
clone size: .
V gene: TRBV29-1
CDR3 DNA: TGCAGCGTTGCCGCAGGGTTAGCTAACTATGGCTACACCTTC
CDR3 protein: CSVAAGLANYGYTF

D gene: .
J gene: TRBJ2-3
clone size: .
V gene: TRBV27
CDR3 DNA: TGTGCCAGCAGTACGACGAGTAGCACAGATACGCAGTATTTT
CDR3 protein: CASSTTSSTDTQYF